These T cell receptor beta chains were read from a single sample in a study of T cells in Graves' hyperthyroidism and ophthalmopathy. In TCRdb, the multiplex PCR reads were re-called with MiXCR into one record per CDR3 protein. The table lists hundreds of thousands of distinct CDR3 sequences, roughly 14% of them singletons. Input material: blood. The receptors originated from a woman between 18 and 29 years old with Graves' hyperthyroidism that later progressed to Graves' ophthalmopathy. CDR3s include the opening cysteine and the closing phenylalanine or tryptophan. Expanded clones get a size class; other rows say once, few or many, or leave the size out.

>TRBV12-3/TRBV12-4|few
CASSLSRRYEQYF
>TRBV6-1|many
CASRQRASSYNEQFF
>TRBV20-1|many
CSASGQDGGYYEQYF
>TRBV29-1|many
CSIYQGSSYEQYF
>TRBV19|few
CASSASTGMGTEAFF
>TRBV2|.
CASSDDYSGELFF
>TRBV4-2|.
CASSQVVTTSHEQYF
>TRBV6-9|.
CASSYRAKSTDTQYF
>TRBV28|many
CASRPDRAIDTQYF
>TRBV20-1|.
CSARKPRGELFF
>TRBV29-1|many
CSASTTAGFTEAFF
>TRBV11-3|many
CASSSPWGQGAFGQYF
>TRBV20-1|many
CSAAPVGRARDTEAFF
>TRBV20-1|few
CSAPSQGEVVTEAFF
>TRBV19|few
CASSIRGNRYNEQFF
>TRBV12-3/TRBV12-4|many
CASSQSASYEQYF
>TRBV7-9|many
CASSSLTRAFF
>TRBV7-8|.
CASSSLASTATQYF
>TRBV2|many
CASSGQGSHQPQHF
>TRBV6-1|many
CASKTGDQPQHF
>TRBV7-8|many
CASSFPRDAIEDTQYF
>TRBV19|.
CASSTPPGTGGTEAFF
>TRBV15|few
CATSRDPNSYNEQFF
>TRBV20-1|many
CSARVTGFGNQPQHF
>TRBV28|many
CASSLRGRGTDEQFF
>TRBV10-3|many
CAISDEWDYGYTF
>TRBV20-1|many
CSAREHFRSYEQYF
>TRBV20-1|.
CSAREPITAYEQYF
>TRBV20-1|many
CSARARGNEKLFF
>TRBV5-1|many
CASSLEDRGYGYTF
>TRBV7-2|.
CASGLNPSYEQYF
>TRBV6-5|.
CASSYGQGADSGANVLTF
>TRBV7-3|many
CASSLEGNRATEAFF
>TRBV7-9|.
CASGLAGHYNEQFF
>TRBV3-1|many
CASSQGLAGDNEQFF
>TRBV5-5|many
CASSLEGVPYNEQFF
>TRBV4-1|.
CASSVTGGTNEKLFF
>TRBV20-1|.
CSATPGTSSPSRKQYF
>TRBV2|.
CASSRLAGGPGETQYF
>TRBV9|many
CASSTGLTDTQYF
>TRBV28|many
CASSLPGTDTQYF
>TRBV6-1|many
CASKGDTQYF
>TRBV18|many
CASSPPSMPDTQYF
>TRBV6-1|few
CASTMGRAYEQYF
>TRBV10-3|.
CAISETLIQGPLLEQYF
>TRBV24-1|many
CATSDPGQGSSGELFF
>TRBV27|.
CASSSGQVYTDTQYF
>TRBV10-3|many
CAISESGQSETQYF
>TRBV30|.
CAWSGQPHYEPYF
>TRBV29-1|.
CSVDGLYGYTF